The 2 T cell receptor beta chains below come from one sample, sequenced in a study of CD8+CD57+ T cells in acquired aplastic anemia. Genomic DNA templated the TCR beta VDJ and CDR3 profiling. TCRdb called the reads again in MiXCR, with one record for every CDR3 protein. The repertoire holds about 190,000 distinct CDR3 sequences, with less than 60% as singletons. Patients who underwent sequencing had shown CD8+CD57+ cell expansion by flow cytometry. Sequencing input: sorted CD4+, CD8+, or CD8+CD57+ T cells (not recorded which) from PBMCs. The source of these receptors is a human donor with aplastic anemia.

J is TRBJ2-7 and V is TRBV10-1, with 8 bases that match TRBD2. This CDR3 region has 13 residues. V trimming: 1 base; J trimming: 7 bases; junction bases outside the gene matches: 3. Germline assignment: CDR1 WNHNN and CDR2 SYGVQD (reference sequence). Written as DNA, the CDR3 is TGCGCCAGCAGTGAGTGGTTAGCGGGAGAGCAGTACTTC. Protein product: CASSEWLAGEQYF.

A word on this clonotype: Sequence at one end of the junction differs from germline and may be a read error. The CDR3 sequence is CANSLGTLNTEAFF. The CDR3 DNA sequence: TGTGCCAACAGCTTAGGCACCCTTAACACTGAAGCTTTCTTT. The chain is built from TRBV7-8 and TRBJ1-1, with unresolved D. Germline CDR1 reads SGHVS; CDR2 reads FQNEAQ. The CDR3 contains 14 residues.